Described below is a single T cell receptor (beta chain) sequence and its context. Its target is not known. TCRdb's copy holds only in-frame clones and misses some; the assay was immunoSEQ multiplex PCR. The data show over 95,000 clones, nearly 90% seen once. V was pared by 4 bases and J by 7 bases, with 11 bases of the junction left unmatched. The CDR3 consists of 17 residues. Germline CDR1 reads LGHNA; CDR2 reads YSLEER. The sample belongs to a study of T cell responses to AZD1222 COVID-19 vaccine. Study overall: The analysis combined second doses at about 4 or about 12 weeks.

Findings and limits, study-wide: Donors were mostly white British, more females; clonal diversity possibly underestimated. Sampling that yielded the repertoires occurred only after the peak T cell response. Within unmutated variant regions lay the reported targets of nearly half of spike-specific TCRs.

The sequences come from peripheral blood, collected on day 0 of AZD1222 vaccination. V is TRBV4-3 and J is TRBJ1-4, with 11 nucleotides matching TRBD1. The receptor was isolated from an adult in good health. Written as DNA, the CDR3 is TGCGCCAGCAGCCCAGGGACAGGGGGAGAAGCTAGTGAAAAACTGTTTTTT. Protein: CASSPGTGGEASEKLFF.